This is a list of T cell receptor beta chains from one sample in a study of blood T cells in healthy people across ages. Using its own MiXCR run on the 5' RACE reads, TCRdb lists one record per CDR3 protein. The repertoire includes around 870,000 distinct CDR3 sequences, around 28% of them detected once, and roughly a sixth sits in the top ten. Material for sequencing was blood. The source is an elderly woman in good health. Each CDR3 is given with its conserved first and last residue. The order of the fields is J gene, clone size, V gene, D gene, CDR3 DNA, CDR3 protein. A D gene is named only where the DNA matches it firmly. Expanded clones get a size class; other rows say once, few or many, or leave the size out.

TRBJ1-2,-,TRBV7-2,TRBD1,TGTGCCAGCAGCTTAGGACAGGGCGACGGCCACACCTTC,CASSLGQGDGHTF
TRBJ1-4,few,TRBV4-2,-,TGTGCCTGCAGCCAAGACCGCAGGTCGAATGAAAAACTGTTTTTT,CACSQDRRSNEKLFF
TRBJ2-2,few,TRBV6-2/TRBV6-3,TRBD2,TGTGCCAGCAGTGTGTCGCGGGGGGGAAACACCGGGGAGCTGTTTTTT,CASSVSRGGNTGELFF
TRBJ2-1,many,TRBV5-6,-,TGTGCCAGCAGCCTGAGGAGGGTTTACAATGAGCAGTTCTTC,CASSLRRVYNEQFF
TRBJ2-5,-,TRBV11-3,TRBD2,TGTGCCAGCTCACCGATGGCGGGGGGTCAAGAGACCCAGTACTTC,CASSPMAGGQETQYF
TRBJ2-7,-,TRBV9,-,TGTGCCAGCAGTGCCGCTTCCAGAGGCTACGAGCAGTACTTC,CASSAASRGYEQYF
TRBJ2-7,-,TRBV7-2,-,TGTGCCAGCACGGTTCAGGGGGGAAGCTCCTACGAGCAGTACTTC,CASTVQGGSSYEQYF
TRBJ2-1,many,TRBV7-2,TRBD2,TGTGCCAGCAGCCCCTTTAGCGGGGGGGCCAATGAGCAGTTCTTC,CASSPFSGGANEQFF
TRBJ2-3,many,TRBV6-4,-,TGTGCCAGCAGTGACACCTGGGGGGCCACAGATACGCAGTATTTT,CASSDTWGATDTQYF
TRBJ2-5,many,TRBV6-2/TRBV6-3,-,TGTGCCAGCAGTTACTCGAACAGACAAGAGACCCAGTACTTC,CASSYSNRQETQYF
TRBJ1-1,many,TRBV10-3,-,TGTGCCATCAGGTCAGGGGTTGAAGCTTTCTTT,CAIRSGVEAFF
TRBJ1-2,-,TRBV4-1,-,TGCGCCAGCAGCCAAGACGTAAACTCCAAACCGGGACAAGGCTACACCTTC,CASSQDVNSKPGQGYTF
TRBJ1-1,few,TRBV12-3/TRBV12-4,TRBD1,TGTGCCAGCGGATATGGACAGGGGAACACTGAAGCTTTCTTT,CASGYGQGNTEAFF
TRBJ2-7,-,TRBV25-1,-,TGTGCCAGCAGTGGCGCCTCCTTTATGTACGAGCAGTACTTC,CASSGASFMYEQYF
TRBJ2-1,-,TRBV24-1,-,TGTGCCACCAGTGGCCCCGGGTTGAACTTATACAATGAGCGGTTCTTC,CATSGPGLNLYNERFF
TRBJ1-5,few,TRBV3-1,TRBD1,TGTGCCAGCAGCCAACACGGACAGGGTCAGCCCCAGCATTTT,CASSQHGQGQPQHF
TRBJ2-1,many,TRBV28,-,TGTGCCAGCCTCGAAGGGGGGGCCTACAATGAGCAGTTCTTC,CASLEGGAYNEQFF
TRBJ2-1,many,TRBV19,-,TGTGCCAGTAGTATAGGGGGACGCAATGAGCAGTTCTTC,CASSIGGRNEQFF
TRBJ2-5,many,TRBV5-5,-,TGTGCCAGCAGCCGGGGTAGCGAGCATACGGGAGAGACCCAGTACTTC,CASSRGSEHTGETQYF
TRBJ2-3,many,TRBV7-9,TRBD1,TGTGCCAGCAGCTTATCACCAGGGGGCGCAGAAAATACGCAGTATTTT,CASSLSPGGAENTQYF
TRBJ2-1,-,TRBV19,-,TGTGCCAGTGTATCCTTCCGAGGTGAGCAGTTCTTC,CASVSFRGEQFF
TRBJ2-3,many,TRBV10-1,-,TGCGCCAGCAGTGAGTCGATTGGGGGCCTTGGCACAGATACGCAGTATTTT,CASSESIGGLGTDTQYF
TRBJ2-3,many,TRBV3-1,-,TGTGCCAGCAGCCCACTAACGGCAGATACGCAGTATTTT,CASSPLTADTQYF
TRBJ2-2,-,TRBV6-5,TRBD1,TGTGCCAGCAGTTACGTAGAGGGGGCGCCAACCGGGGAGCTGTTTTTT,CASSYVEGAPTGELFF
TRBJ2-2,-,TRBV6-5,-,TGTGCCAGCAGTTACGGGCACACGCGCGGGGAGCTGTTTTTT,CASSYGHTRGELFF